This T cell receptor (delta chain) is from a study of gamma-delta chains in newborns, infants, children. Study details: Innate gammadelta T cells reportedly expand polyclonally right after birth, driven by microbial exposure, per the title.

TCRdb re-called the reads through CATT. The table has 2,500 to 3,500 delta-chain clones, about 45% seen once; the top ten hold 9.5% to 14%. The CDR3 has 24 residues. Germline V gene sequence: CDR1 TSWWSYY, CDR2 QGS. Unmatched junction bases numbered 27, after V lost 4 bases and J lost 4 bases. This clone is termed medium-sized. Here the sequenced sample was blood, taken at baseline. The chain couples TRDV1 to TRDJ2; 13 bases are shared with TRDD3. The clonotype originates from a child who received the measles vaccine. The CDR3 coding sequence is TGTGCTCTTGGGGCCCCCCGCGGCGGCCTTCCTATTGACTGGGGGATACGGGAGACAGCACAACTCTTCTTT. This translates into CALGAPRGGLPIDWGIRETAQLFF.